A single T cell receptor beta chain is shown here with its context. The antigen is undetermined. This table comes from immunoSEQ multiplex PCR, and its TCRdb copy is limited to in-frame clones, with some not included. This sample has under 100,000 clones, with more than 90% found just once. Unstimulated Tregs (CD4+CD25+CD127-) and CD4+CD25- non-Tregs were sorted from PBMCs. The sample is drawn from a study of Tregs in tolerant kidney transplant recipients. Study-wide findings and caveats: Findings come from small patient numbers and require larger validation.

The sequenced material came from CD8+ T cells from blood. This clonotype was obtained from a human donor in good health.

This chain's CDR3 is CASSQNNGAFF. The CDR3 coding sequence is TGCGCCAGCAGCCAAAATAACGGAGCTTTCTTT. The chain carries TRBV4-1 and TRBJ1-1; D is ambiguous. V was trimmed by 2 bases and J by 10 bases, leaving 8 bases between them. In germline, CDR1 is MGHRA, CDR2 YSYEKL. The CDR3 extends over 11 amino acids.